A single sample is the source of the 15 T cell receptor beta chains below, sequenced in a study of blood T cell repertoires in COVID-19. The protocol was immunoSEQ multiplex PCR, while the TCRdb copy is restricted to in-frame clones and leaves out a portion. The table has 90,000 to 110,000 clones, 80% to 90% seen once; the top ten hold roughly 8.2%. What was sequenced was peripheral blood. These TCRs come from a woman of 80 years or more with active or convalescent COVID-19.

As concerns this clone: Other DNA variants within this sample encode the same CDR3. V is TRBV27 and J is TRBJ2-1; 7 positions match TRBD2. The length of the CDR3 is 14 residues. The J segment lost 0 bases and the V segment lost 4 bases, leaving 0 bases of the junction unmatched. Germline V CDR1 and CDR2: MNHEY, SMNVEV (reference sequence). CDR3 sequence (DNA): TGTGCCAGCAGTTCGGGGGGCTCCTACAATGAGCAGTTCTTC. Translated: CASSSGGSYNEQFF.

The rearrangement links TRBV5-1 to TRBJ1-2; 7 positions agree with TRBD1. Trimming removed 0 bases from V and 4 bases from J; junction bases left unmatched: 9. Germline CDR1 is SGHRS and CDR2 is YFSETQ. The CDR3 contains 16 residues. The DNA for the CDR3 is TGCGCCAGCAGCTTGGGCCAGGACAGGCCAACCTATGGCTACACCTTC. It is translated as CASSLGQDRPTYGYTF.

In this sample, this clone turned up once. V and J are TRBV27 and TRBJ1-4; D possibly corresponds to TRBD1 (6 bases). V was trimmed by 5 bases and J by 8 bases, leaving 21 bases between them. The germline V gene has CDR1 MNHEY and CDR2 SMNVEV (reference sequence). CDR3 length equals 16 residues. CDR3 in amino acids: CASSPYSTGPFEKLFF. DNA for the CDR3: TGTGCCAGCAGTCCCTACTCGACAGGCCCCTTCGAAAAACTGTTTTTT.

The chain links TRBV2 to TRBJ2-1, with 10 bases lining up with TRBD2. Germline-derived CDR1 and CDR2 are SNHLY and FYNNEI. The CDR3 totals 15 residues. With V trimmed by 6 bases and J by 9 bases, 11 bases remained unmatched. Here the CDR3 reads CASRTGSGLASEQFF. As DNA, the CDR3 is TGTGCCAGCAGGACGGGTTCGGGACTAGCGTCTGAGCAGTTCTTC.

The chain is built from TRBV28 and TRBJ1-1, with 9 bases lining up with TRBD1. Germline V gives CDR1 MDHEN, CDR2 SYDVKM. V dropped 5 bases and J dropped 4; count of bases not matched to a gene: 5. This CDR3 region has 14 residues. This CDR3 reads CASSRRDRATEAFF. CDR3 bases: TGTGCCAGCAGTCGCCGGGACAGGGCCACTGAAGCTTTCTTT.

The J gene is TRBJ2-2, the V gene TRBV18, with D maybe TRBD2 (5 bases). The germline gives CDR1 KGHSH, CDR2 LQKENI. The V and J ends lost 2 bases and 5 bases respectively, with 12 bases between them. The CDR3 contains 15 residues. CDR3 nucleotide sequence: TGTGCCAGCTCACCAAACAATCCGGGGACCGGGGAGCTGTTTTTT. The encoded protein is CASSPNNPGTGELFF. The complete variable domain, with remaining parts taken from reference TRBV18 and TRBJ2-2, reads NAGVMQNPRHLVRRRGQEARLRCSPMKGHSHVYWYRQLPEEGLKFMVYLQKENIIDESGMPKERFSAEFPKEGPSILRIQQVVRGDSAAYFCASSPNNPGTGELFFGEGSRLTVL.

This chain uses TRBV19 with TRBJ1-1; weak D call: TRBD1 (5 bases). V lost 3 bases, J lost 5 bases, and 13 bases lay in between. The germline V gene encodes CDR1 LNHDA and CDR2 SQIVND (reference sequence). The CDR3 contains 14 residues. CDR3 coding DNA: TGTGCCAGTAGTATTCCAGGGAGGGGTACTGAAGCTTTCTTT. Its protein is CASSIPGRGTEAFF.

The rearrangement links TRBV20-1 to TRBJ2-7, with TRBD2 matching 7 bases. V shed 3 bases and J 9 bases; nucleotides not matched to a gene: 5. The germline V gene encodes CDR1 DFQATT and CDR2 SNEGSKA (reference sequence). This CDR3 spans 11 amino acids. The CDR3 DNA is TGCAGTGCTAGGAGAAGGACTAGGCAGTACTTC. Translating it yields CSARRRTRQYF.

The chain uses TRBV3-1 (or the pseudogene TRBV3-2) and TRBJ1-2; tentatively, D is TRBD1 (6 bases). The CDR3 has 13 amino acids. Per the germline V gene, CDR1 is LGHDT and CDR2 is YNNKEL (reference sequence). Deletions cut 4 bases from V and 2 bases from J, with 8 bases between. For the CDR3, the DNA is TGTGCCAGCAGCCCCAGGGGCAACTATGGCTACACCTTC. Translation: CASSPRGNYGYTF.

The chain carries TRBV5-1 and TRBJ1-5; perhaps TRBD1 as D (5 bases). The CDR3 extends over 15 amino acids. The germline V and J ends were trimmed by 0 bases and 3 bases, with 10 bases remaining between them. Germline loops: CDR1 SGHRS, CDR2 YFSETQ. As DNA, the CDR3 is TGCGCCAGCAGCTTGGCCGGGGGGGACAATCAGCCCCAGCATTTT. Amino acid sequence: CASSLAGGDNQPQHF.

The V call is TRBV2, the J call TRBJ1-6; D remains ambiguous. The CDR3 totals 12 residues. From germline, CDR1 is SNHLY and CDR2 FYNNEI. Trimming removed 6 bases at V and 12 bases at J, with 12 bases between. CDR3 in amino acids: CASRQHREPLHF. The CDR3 nucleotides read TGTGCCAGCAGACAACACCGGGAACCCCTCCACTTT.

The V and J genes are TRBV11-2 and TRBJ2-5, with a weak D call TRBD1 (6 bases). V was pared by 1 base and J by 1 base, with 16 bases between. Germline CDR1 is SGHAT and CDR2 is FQNNGV. The CDR3 runs 17 residues. In DNA form, the CDR3 reads TGTGCCAGCAGCTTAGGGGTTGGGGGCCATCTCCAAGAGACCCAGTACTTC. Translation gives CASSLGVGGHLQETQYF.

The chain joins TRBV10-3 to TRBJ2-5, with D possibly matching TRBD2 (5 bases). Trimming pared 0 bases from V and 5 bases from J, leaving 13 bases between. The CDR3 totals 15 residues. Germline lookup yields CDR1 ENHRY and CDR2 SYGVKD. The DNA of the CDR3 is TGTGCCATCAGTGAGTCGACGAGGGCCGGGGAGACCCAGTACTTC. This sequence encodes CAISESTRAGETQYF.

This chain connects TRBV5-6 to TRBJ1-1, with a tentative D call TRBD1 (6 bases). CDR1 is SGHDT and CDR2 is YYEEEE in the germline V gene. V shed 9 bases and J shed 1 base, with 13 bases lying between them. This CDR3 is built from 13 residues. Here the CDR3 DNA reads TGTGCCACCGCACAGGGAACGAACACTGAAGCTTTCTTT. Translation gives CATAQGTNTEAFF.

The table lists this clone with a few counts. This chain joins TRBV7-6 and TRBJ2-7, with unresolved D. Looked up from germline, CDR1 is SGHVS and CDR2 is FNYEAQ. The CDR3 loop spans 12 amino acids. V lost 5 bases and J lost 2, with 7 bases in between. The CDR3, as DNA: TGTGCCAGCAGCCCTAGTCCCTACGAGCAGTACTTC. Amino acid sequence: CASSPSPYEQYF.